The present entry profiles one T cell receptor (beta chain) with its context. The antigen remains unidentified. 60 Vbeta and 13 Jbeta primers were used in PCR. TCRdb keeps only in-frame clones here, not all; method: immunoSEQ multiplex PCR. The sample yields 130,000 or so clones, approximately 72% seen once. This sample was taken from a study of cytomegalovirus exposure and HLA in healthy donors. Notes on the study in general: Presence/absence analyses supposed approximately even sequencing depth among donors. CMV serostatus was the only immune exposure information that was available. In a later analysis, parvovirus B19, influenza, CMV and Epstein-Barr virus appeared linked to several top co-occurrence clusters. Specificity of a few CMV-associated chains for CMV antigens was verified in vitro.

The CDR3 is 14 residues long. Trimming pared 1 base from V and 3 bases from J, leaving 11 bases between. Germline loops: CDR1 SGHRS, CDR2 YFSETQ. The chain joins TRBV5-1 to TRBJ2-7, with a tentative D call TRBD1 (5 bases). The sequence was obtained from a man between 18 and 29 years old in good health and CMV-seronegative. Sequenced sample: PBMCs. CDR3 DNA sequence: TGCGCCAGCAGCTTGACCAGGGCATACTACGAGCAGTACTTC. The encoded protein is CASSLTRAYYEQYF.